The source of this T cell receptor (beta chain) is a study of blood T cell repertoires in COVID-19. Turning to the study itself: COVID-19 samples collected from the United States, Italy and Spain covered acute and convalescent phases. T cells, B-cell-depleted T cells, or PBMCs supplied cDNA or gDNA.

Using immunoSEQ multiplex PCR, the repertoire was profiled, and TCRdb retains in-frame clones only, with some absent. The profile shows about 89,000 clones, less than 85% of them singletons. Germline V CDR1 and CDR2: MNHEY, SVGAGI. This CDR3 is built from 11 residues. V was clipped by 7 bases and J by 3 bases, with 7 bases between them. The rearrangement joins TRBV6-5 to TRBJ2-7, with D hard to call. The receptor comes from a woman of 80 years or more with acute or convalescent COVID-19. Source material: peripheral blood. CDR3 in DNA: TGTGCCAGCAACTTAAACTACGAGCAGTACTTC. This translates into CASNLNYEQYF.